These 25 T cell receptor beta chains came from one sample sequenced in a study of shared clonotypes between healthy human individuals. Generated by immunoSEQ multiplex PCR, the TCRdb table keeps only in-frame clones and is missing some. The table lists roughly 2.2 million clones, approximately 93% of them singletons. Material for sequencing was naive CD4+ T cells from PBMCs. Regarding subset: CD45RA+ positively selected. The receptors were sampled from a man aged 18-30 years in good health. Some clones in this sample may be carry-over from other donors' samples.

The chain links TRBV6-1 to TRBJ1-1; 7 nucleotides match TRBD1. CDR3 length equals 14 residues. In germline, CDR1 is MNHNS, CDR2 SASEGT. The J segment lost 3 bases and the V segment lost 7 bases, leaving 8 bases of the junction unmatched. In DNA form, the CDR3 reads TGTGCCAGCAATCACCAGGGGGGGGACACTGAAGCTTTCTTT. Protein: CASNHQGGDTEAFF.

About this clone itself: This sample includes further DNA sequences coding for the same CDR3. The chain is built from TRBV7-2 and TRBJ1-1; 7 nucleotides line up with TRBD1. V lost 4 bases, J lost 2 bases, and 4 bases stayed unmatched. The CDR3 extends over 14 amino acids. The germline gives CDR1 SGHTA, CDR2 FQGNSA. The CDR3 sequence: CASSYGTANTEAFF. The CDR3 nucleotides are TGTGCCAGCAGCTACGGGACAGCTAACACTGAAGCTTTCTTT.

The chain couples TRBV25-1 to TRBJ1-3, with D unclear. Trimming left V 6 bases short and J 0 bases short, with 9 bases between. The germline gives CDR1 MGHDK, CDR2 SYGVNS. There are 14 residues in the CDR3. The CDR3 coding sequence is TGTGCCAGCAGGGCCCCGGGCTCTGGAAACACCATATATTTT. This gives the protein CASRAPGSGNTIYF.

This clone was detected once. This chain links TRBV15 with TRBJ1-5; D is ambiguous. The CDR3 runs 15 residues. The germline V and J ends were trimmed by 5 bases and 9 bases, with 20 bases remaining between them. Germline CDR1 and CDR2: LNHNV and YYDKDF (reference sequence). The CDR3 sequence: CATSSRKAGFLPQHF. The CDR3 DNA reads as TGTGCCACCAGCTCCCGGAAGGCGGGATTTTTGCCCCAGCATTTT.

V is TRBV29-1 and J is TRBJ2-3; TRBD2 might be the D (6 bases). This CDR3 contains 16 residues. V was pared by 6 bases and J by 1 base, with 20 bases between. From germline, CDR1 is SQVTM and CDR2 ANQGSEA. The CDR3 is CSVPGAGSGRTDTQYF. The CDR3 nucleotides are TGCAGCGTCCCTGGGGCAGGTAGCGGCCGCACAGATACGCAGTATTTT.

Comments on this clone: Other DNA sequences in this sample translate to the same CDR3. The chain has TRBV7-3 and TRBJ2-3, with D possibly matching TRBD1 (6 bases). V lost 2 bases to trimming and J lost 3 bases, with 12 bases between them. Germline CDR1 SGHTA, CDR2 FQGTGA. This CDR3 contains 15 residues. In DNA form, the CDR3 reads TGTGCCAGCAGCTTAGGAACAGGGCGGACAGATACGCAGTATTTT. Protein product: CASSLGTGRTDTQYF. The entire variable domain, with the rest obtained from reference TRBV7-3 and TRBJ2-3, is as follows: GAGVSQTPSNKVTEKGKYVELRCDPISGHTALYWYRQSLGQGPEFLIYFQGTGAADDSGLPNDRFFAVRPEGSVSTLKIQRTERGDSAVYLCASSLGTGRTDTQYFGPGTRLTVL.

The CDR3 sequence is CASSFGTGLNEQFF. DNA of the CDR3: TGTGCCAGCAGCTTCGGGACAGGGTTGAATGAGCAGTTCTTC. This rearrangement joins TRBV7-6 to TRBJ2-1; 9 bases map to TRBD1. Germline V gene lookup returns CDR1 SGHVS and CDR2 FNYEAQ. The CDR3 has 14 amino acids. V gave up 3 bases and J gave up 7 bases; unmatched junction bases: 4.

This clone was counted a few times. V gene TRBV6-5 combines with J gene TRBJ2-7, with D uncertain. V was pared by 6 bases and J by 7 bases, with 16 bases between. CDR1 is MNHEY, CDR2 SVGAGI, per germline. The CDR3 extends over 13 amino acids. CDR3 sequence reads: CASRPPAVGEQYF. DNA for the CDR3: TGTGCCAGCAGACCGCCGGCTGTCGGGGAGCAGTACTTC.

The chain combines TRBV30 with TRBJ2-7, with D possibly TRBD2 on 5 matching bases. Per the germline V gene, CDR1 is GTSNPN and CDR2 is SVGIG (reference sequence). This CDR3 spans 18 amino acids. Trimming took 1 base from V and 2 from J, leaving 24 bases between them. The CDR3 spells CAWSAGYFGQATTYEQYF. The CDR3 DNA sequence: TGTGCCTGGAGTGCGGGGTACTTTGGGCAGGCTACTACCTACGAGCAGTACTTC.

The chain is built from TRBV9 and TRBJ2-7, with D possibly being TRBD2 (5 bases). V lost 0 bases, J lost 5 bases, and 15 bases lay in between. The CDR3 totals 15 residues. From germline, CDR1 is SGDLS and CDR2 YYNGEE. DNA of the CDR3: TGTGCCAGCAGCGTAGAACCGGGAAGGTTCCACGAGCAGTACTTC. Encoded protein: CASSVEPGRFHEQYF.

The J gene is TRBJ2-3, the V gene TRBV11-3; D possibly corresponds to TRBD2 (5 bases). In germline, CDR1 is SGHNT, CDR2 YENEEA. V lost 3 bases and J 3 bases, leaving 13 bases between the germline ends. The CDR3 has 15 amino acids. CDR3: CASSFRGGGTDTQYF. The CDR3, as DNA: TGTGCCAGCAGCTTTAGAGGAGGCGGGACAGATACGCAGTATTTT.

This rearrangement joins TRBV28 to TRBJ1-1; no clear D gene. Deletions cut 7 bases from V and 0 bases from J, with 15 bases between. The CDR3 runs 15 residues. CDR1 MDHEN and CDR2 SYDVKM come from the germline V gene. The DNA for the CDR3 is TGTGCCAGCAAGAGCCAAGGCGGCATGAACACTGAAGCTTTCTTT. The encoded protein is CASKSQGGMNTEAFF.

Regarding this clone: This same CDR3 is encoded by further DNA sequences in the sample. The chain has TRBV30 and TRBJ1-4; D remains unclear. The V and J ends lost 2 bases and 0 bases respectively, with 7 bases between them. This CDR3 spans 14 amino acids. In germline, CDR1 is GTSNPN, CDR2 SVGIG (reference sequence). DNA for the CDR3: TGTGCCTGGAGTAGAGACGCAACTAATGAAAAACTGTTTTTT. Translation gives CAWSRDATNEKLFF.

This clone has just one count. This chain uses TRBV6-1 with TRBJ2-1, with D tentatively TRBD1 (6 bases). Germline CDR1 is MNHNS and CDR2 is SASEGT. The CDR3 has 15 residues. The V end lost 2 bases, the J end lost 0 bases, and 8 bases lay between the germline ends. CDR3 sequence: CASSERGYSYNEQFF. CDR3 sequence (DNA): TGTGCCAGCAGTGAAAGGGGGTACTCCTACAATGAGCAGTTCTTC.

This chain joins TRBV7-3 and TRBJ2-2, with 7 bases matching TRBD1. This CDR3 spans 15 amino acids. The V gene end was trimmed by 2 bases and the J gene end by 6 bases; junction bases not matched to a gene: 6. Germline V CDR1 and CDR2: SGHTA, FQGTGA. CDR3 residues: CASSLFAGTAGELFF. The CDR3 DNA reads TGTGCCAGCAGCTTATTCGCCGGGACAGCCGGGGAGCTGTTTTTT.

Comment on this clone: The same CDR3 is also encoded by other DNA sequences in this sample. The V call is TRBV6-1, the J call TRBJ1-2; perhaps TRBD1 as D (6 bases). CDR1 and CDR2 (germline): MNHNS, SASEGT. V lost 3 bases and J 2 bases, leaving 10 bases between the germline ends. The CDR3 totals 14 residues. The CDR3 reads CASSDRGGNYGYTF. The CDR3 DNA follows: TGTGCCAGCAGTGACAGGGGTGGCAACTATGGCTACACCTTC.

As for this clone: In the same sample, other DNA sequences code for this CDR3. The J gene is TRBJ2-7, the V gene TRBV5-5, with D possibly being TRBD1 (6 bases). V lost 0 bases and J 3 bases, leaving 10 bases between the germline ends. CDR1 is SGHKS, CDR2 YYEKEE, per germline (reference sequence). The CDR3 is 14 amino acids. CDR3 bases: TGTGCCAGCAGCTTGGCAGGGGCCAGCTACGAGCAGTACTTC. Its protein product is CASSLAGASYEQYF.

The V and J genes are TRBV2 and TRBJ2-2, with TRBD2 identical over 7 bases. There are 16 residues in the CDR3. Germline V CDR1 and CDR2: SNHLY, FYNNEI. With V trimmed by 4 bases and J by 6 bases, 11 bases remained unmatched. The CDR3 DNA reads as TGTGCCAGCAGTGCCTTTGGGGGAGGGGTGGCCGGGGAGCTGTTTTTT. Translation: CASSAFGGGVAGELFF.

V is TRBV9 and J is TRBJ2-1, with 9 nucleotides matching TRBD2. The ends lost 4 bases at V and 6 bases at J; junction bases unmatched: 11. The CDR3 loop spans 16 amino acids. Germline V CDR1 and CDR2: SGDLS, YYNGEE. The CDR3 DNA follows: TGTGCCAGCAGCCCCCGGGGTAGCGGGAGCACCAATGAGCAGTTCTTC. This encodes CASSPRGSGSTNEQFF.

This rearrangement joins TRBV6-1 to TRBJ2-2, with TRBD1 identical over 8 bases. Germline values: CDR1 MNHNS, CDR2 SASEGT. The CDR3 spans 14 residues. Germline trimming cut 6 bases from V and 7 bases from J; bases unmatched to any gene: 7. CDR3 region: CASRDRDPNGELFF. DNA for the CDR3: TGTGCCAGCAGGGACAGGGACCCAAACGGGGAGCTGTTTTTT.

The genes are TRBV7-2 and TRBJ2-1; D unclear. V was pared by 5 bases and J by 3 bases, with 17 bases between. This CDR3 is built from 16 residues. Germline CDR1 is SGHTA and CDR2 is FQGNSA. In DNA, the CDR3 is TGTGCCAGCAGCCGTAGCCTGCCTTCAATCTACAATGAGCAGTTCTTC. Its translation is CASSRSLPSIYNEQFF. Variable domain in full (rest from reference TRBV7-2 and TRBJ2-1): GAGVSQSPSNKVTEKGKDVELRCDPISGHTALYWYRQSLGQGLEFLIYFQGNSAPDKSGLPSDRFSAERTGGSVSTLTIQRTQQEDSAVYLCASSRSLPSIYNEQFFGPGTRLTVL.

This clone was recorded only once. The chain has TRBV18 and TRBJ1-1; the D gene is possibly TRBD1 (5 bases). The ends were cut back, 0 bases at V and 1 base at J, with 15 bases in the middle. The CDR3 consists of 17 residues. Looked up from germline, CDR1 is KGHSH and CDR2 is LQKENI. CDR3 DNA sequence: TGTGCCAGCTCACCACCGATGAAGGGAGGGACGAACACTGAAGCTTTCTTT. Protein sequence: CASSPPMKGGTNTEAFF. Full variable domain (missing parts from reference TRBV18 and TRBJ1-1): NAGVMQNPRHLVRRRGQEARLRCSPMKGHSHVYWYRQLPEEGLKFMVYLQKENIIDESGMPKERFSAEFPKEGPSILRIQQVVRGDSAAYFCASSPPMKGGTNTEAFFGQGTRLTVV.

This sequence joins TRBV15 and TRBJ2-3, with D perhaps matching TRBD1 (5 bases). CDR3 length: 14 amino acids. CDR1 and CDR2 from the germline V gene are LNHNV and YYDKDF (reference sequence). V lost 0 bases and J lost 6, with 10 bases in between. CDR3 residues: CATSRDPGSDTQYF. DNA for the CDR3: TGTGCCACCAGCAGAGATCCAGGGTCGGATACGCAGTATTTT.

This clone showed up just a few times. V gene TRBV7-9 combines with J gene TRBJ1-1, with 9 positions matching TRBD1. The germline V gene encodes CDR1 SEHNR and CDR2 FQNEAQ (reference sequence). Germline trimming cut 9 bases from V and 4 bases from J; bases unmatched to any gene: 9. The CDR3 spans 14 residues. CDR3 amino acids: CASCEQGAPTEAFF. CDR3 nucleotides: TGTGCCAGTTGCGAACAGGGGGCGCCCACTGAAGCTTTCTTT.

The V gene is TRBV4-1, the J gene TRBJ2-3, with a weak D call TRBD2 (7 bases). V was clipped by 2 bases and J by 8 bases, with 23 bases between them. The CDR3 totals 17 residues. Germline-derived CDR1 and CDR2 are MGHRA and YSYEKL. The CDR3 sequence: CASSQPPGAGARGTQYF. DNA of the CDR3: TGCGCCAGCAGCCAACCCCCGGGTGCGGGGGCAAGGGGTACGCAGTATTTT.